This T cell receptor beta chain was obtained from a study of Ad26.COV2.S vaccination and SARS-CoV-2 variants. The study's findings and limits: The TCR breadth and depth analyses may have produced an underestimate of total T cell responses. CD8+ and CD4+ T cells specific for spike reportedly responded with substantial breadth after vaccination.

Points on this clone: Its antigen is still unknown.

CDR3 length equals 13 residues. Trimming removed 1 base at V and 5 bases at J, with 8 bases between. CDR1 is MGHRA, CDR2 YSYEKL, per germline. Treatment described: about 20 received Ad26.COV2.S at low or high dose, single or two shots; about 5 received placebo; per-sample allocation not given. Vaccine and placebo recipients were sampled on day 63 after the first injection. The assay was immunoSEQ multiplex PCR, and TCRdb's table has in-frame clones only and misses some. Of some 640,000 clones in the sample, approximately 88% are singletons; the top ten hold approximately 1.5%. The specimen comprised peripheral blood, sampled in a trial of Ad26.COV2.S vaccine versus placebo. The chain carries TRBV4-1 and TRBJ2-5; weak D call: TRBD2 (6 bases). The sequence was obtained from a person between 18 and 65 years old who received the Ad26.COV2.S COVID-19 vaccine or a placebo. The CDR3: CASSQAAGETQYF. The CDR3 region has the DNA TGCGCCAGCAGCCAAGCAGCGGGTGAGACCCAGTACTTC.